This TCR beta chain was sequenced in a study of cytomegalovirus exposure and HLA in healthy donors. Study background: Earlier, roughly 180 million T cells were analyzed, and some 120 million unique TCR beta sequences were found among them. Study-level results: It was about 150 TCR beta chains that were listed as cytomegalovirus-associated. A later analysis by the authors found several of the most significant clusters apparently linked to common viral pathogens.

Both 60 Vbeta primers and 13 Jbeta primers went into the PCR. Some clones are missing from TCRdb's copy, which holds only in-frame ones; the method was immunoSEQ multiplex PCR. Seen here are more than 150,000 clones, roughly 77% observed once, and the top ten hold 2.5%. The CDR3 sequence is 14 residues long. Germline V gene data show CDR1 as LGHNT and CDR2 as FRNRAP. V shed 6 bases and J 6 bases; nucleotides not matched to a gene: 5. This clone was picked up a small number of times. Its specificity is not known. This receptor was obtained from a woman aged 30 to 39 in good health and CMV-seropositive. This chain connects TRBV12-5 to TRBJ1-5, with 10 bases lining up with TRBD1. Material: PBMCs. This chain's CDR3 is CASGGTGAGQPQHF. The DNA for the CDR3 is TGTGCTAGTGGGGGGACAGGGGCCGGTCAGCCCCAGCATTTT.